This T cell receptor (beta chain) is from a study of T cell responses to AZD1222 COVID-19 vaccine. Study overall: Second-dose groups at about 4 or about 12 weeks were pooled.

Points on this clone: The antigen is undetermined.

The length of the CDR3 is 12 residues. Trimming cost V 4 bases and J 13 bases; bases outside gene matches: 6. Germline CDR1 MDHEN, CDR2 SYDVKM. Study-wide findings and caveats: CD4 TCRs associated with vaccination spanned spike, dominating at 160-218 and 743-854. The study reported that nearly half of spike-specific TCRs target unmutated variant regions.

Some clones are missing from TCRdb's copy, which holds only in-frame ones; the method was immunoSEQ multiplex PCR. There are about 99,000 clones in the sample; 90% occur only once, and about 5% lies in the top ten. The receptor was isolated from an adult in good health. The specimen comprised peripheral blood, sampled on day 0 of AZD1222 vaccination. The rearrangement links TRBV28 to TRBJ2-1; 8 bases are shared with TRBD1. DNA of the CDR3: TGTGCCAGCAGTTCTACAGGGGGACGACAGTTCTTC. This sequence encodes CASSSTGGRQFF.